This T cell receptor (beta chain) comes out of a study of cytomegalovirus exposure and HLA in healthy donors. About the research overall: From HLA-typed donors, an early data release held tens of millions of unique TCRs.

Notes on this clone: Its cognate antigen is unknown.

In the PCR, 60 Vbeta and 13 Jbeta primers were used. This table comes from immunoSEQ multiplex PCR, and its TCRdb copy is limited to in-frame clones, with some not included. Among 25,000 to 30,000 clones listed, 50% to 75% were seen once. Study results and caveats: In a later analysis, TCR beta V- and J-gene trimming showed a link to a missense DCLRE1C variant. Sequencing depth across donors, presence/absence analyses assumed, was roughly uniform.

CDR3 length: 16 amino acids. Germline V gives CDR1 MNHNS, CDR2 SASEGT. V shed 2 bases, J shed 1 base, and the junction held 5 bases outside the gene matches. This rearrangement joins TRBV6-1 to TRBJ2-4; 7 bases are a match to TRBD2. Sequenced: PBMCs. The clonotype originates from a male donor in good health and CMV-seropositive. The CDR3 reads CASSESWEGAKNIQYF. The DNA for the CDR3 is TGTGCCAGCAGTGAAAGCTGGGAGGGGGCCAAAAACATTCAGTACTTC.